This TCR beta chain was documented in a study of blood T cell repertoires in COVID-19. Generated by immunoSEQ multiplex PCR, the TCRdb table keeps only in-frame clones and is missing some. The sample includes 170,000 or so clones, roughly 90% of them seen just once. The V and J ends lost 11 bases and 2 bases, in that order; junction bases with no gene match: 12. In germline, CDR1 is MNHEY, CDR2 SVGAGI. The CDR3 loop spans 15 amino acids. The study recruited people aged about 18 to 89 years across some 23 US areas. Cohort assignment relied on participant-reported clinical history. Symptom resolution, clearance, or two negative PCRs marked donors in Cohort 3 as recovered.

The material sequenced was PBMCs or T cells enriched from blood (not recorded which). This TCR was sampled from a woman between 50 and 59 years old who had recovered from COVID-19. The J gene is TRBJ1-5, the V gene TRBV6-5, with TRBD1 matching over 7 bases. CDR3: CAAVYEGAGNQPQHF. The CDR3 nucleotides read TGTGCCGCGGTTTACGAGGGGGCTGGCAATCAGCCCCAGCATTTT.